A single sample gave rise to the 31 T cell receptor beta chains below, sequenced in a study of blood T cell repertoires in COVID-19. Sequenced by immunoSEQ multiplex PCR; TCRdb stores in-frame clones only, minus some. The sample has roughly 78,000 clones, around 80% seen once; the top ten hold more than 10%. Sequenced input: peripheral blood. These receptors originate from a man aged 50 or older with COVID-19, enrolled during active disease.

V and J are TRBV7-2 and TRBJ2-2; D is possibly TRBD1 (5 bases). From germline, CDR1 is SGHTA and CDR2 FQGNSA. The CDR3 runs to 15 residues. V was pared by 8 bases and J by 0 bases, with 13 bases between. DNA for the CDR3: TGTGCCAGCCCTCGGGCAGGGTCGAACACCGGGGAGCTGTTTTTT. As protein: CASPRAGSNTGELFF.

The chain couples TRBV11-2 to TRBJ1-4; D remains unclear. Germline CDR1 reads SGHAT; CDR2 reads FQNNGV. The CDR3 has 11 amino acids. Trimming stripped 9 bases from V and 8 bases from J, with 10 bases between. The CDR3 protein is CARRWEEKLFF. DNA of the CDR3: TGTGCCAGGAGGTGGGAGGAAAAACTGTTTTTT.

The chain's CDR3 is CASSKDGEGNNEQFF. The CDR3 DNA follows: TGTGCCAGCAGTAAAGACGGGGAGGGGAACAATGAGCAGTTCTTC. The V gene is TRBV25-1, the J gene TRBJ2-1; TRBD2 matches 7 bases. The CDR3 totals 15 residues. CDR1 and CDR2 (germline): MGHDK, SYGVNS. With 5 bases clipped from V and 5 bases from J, the junction kept 9 bases outside the gene matches.

Turning to this clone: The junction shows a germline mismatch at one end, possibly a read error. The genes are TRBV30 and TRBJ1-1; 7 bases match TRBD1. The CDR3 runs 11 residues. Germline V gives CDR1 GTSNPN, CDR2 SVGIG (reference sequence). The CDR3 region is CAWDRDRGPIF. Here the CDR3 DNA reads TGTGCCTGGGACCGAGATAGGGGGCCGATCTTT.

This chain connects TRBV6-5 to TRBJ1-2; the match to TRBD1 covers 8 bases. The CDR3 runs to 15 residues. V lost 4 bases to trimming and J lost 5 bases; unmatched junction nucleotides: 9. Per germline, CDR1 MNHEY and CDR2 SVGAGI. This CDR3 reads CASSSRQGKIYGYTF. In nucleotides, the CDR3 is TGTGCCAGCAGTTCCCGACAGGGGAAAATTTATGGCTACACCTTC.

The count of this clone is one. The chain joins TRBV4-1 to TRBJ2-1; 13 bases fit TRBD2. V was pared by 5 bases and J by 10 bases, with 11 bases of the junction left unmatched. The CDR3 has 16 residues. Germline CDR1 reads MGHRA; CDR2 reads YSYEKL. The CDR3 DNA is TGCGCCAGCAGCGCCCGACTAGCGGGAGGTGGGGTGGAGCAGTTCTTC. This sequence encodes CASSARLAGGGVEQFF.

This clone has a handful of counts. The chain joins TRBV28 to TRBJ2-2; the match to TRBD2 covers 7 bases. V gave up 3 bases and J gave up 0 bases; unmatched junction bases: 4. CDR1 is MDHEN, CDR2 SYDVKM, per germline. This CDR3 is 16 amino acids long. CDR3 in amino acids: CASSLRLAANTGELFF. The CDR3 coding sequence is TGTGCCAGCAGTTTGCGGCTAGCGGCGAACACCGGGGAGCTGTTTTTT.

CDR3 nucleotide sequence: TGTGCCAGTACTCTTACAGGGATCACCGGGGAGCTGTTTTTT. Translating gives CASTLTGITGELFF. The chain combines TRBV19 with TRBJ2-2, with D possibly TRBD1 on 6 matching bases. The CDR3 loop spans 14 amino acids. Trimming pared 7 bases from V and 4 bases from J, leaving 13 bases between. The V gene's germline CDR1 is LNHDA and CDR2 SQIVND (reference sequence).

J is TRBJ2-7 and V is TRBV5-6; D perhaps matches TRBD1 (6 bases). The CDR3 consists of 15 residues. CDR1 is SGHDT and CDR2 is YYEEEE in the germline V gene. V lost 4 bases to trimming and J lost 2 bases, with 16 bases between them. CDR3 region: CASSRGLGQAYEQYF. In DNA form, the CDR3 reads TGTGCCAGCAGCCGGGGATTGGGACAAGCCTACGAGCAGTACTTC. The whole variable domain, remainder taken from reference TRBV5-6 and TRBJ2-7, is DAGVTQSPTHLIKTRGQQVTLRCSPKSGHDTVSWYQQALGQGPQFIFQYYEEEERQRGNFPDRFSGHQFPNYSSELNVNALLLGDSALYLCASSRGLGQAYEQYFGPGTRLTVT.

V is TRBV6-5 and J is TRBJ1-6; no definite D call. This CDR3 is built from 15 residues. V lost 4 bases, J lost 5 bases, and 12 bases lay in between. Germline values: CDR1 MNHEY, CDR2 SVGAGI. The CDR3 DNA follows: TGTGCCAGCAGTTTTCCGGGAGATAATAATTCACCCCTCCACTTT. Translation gives CASSFPGDNNSPLHF.

The rearrangement links TRBV4-3 to TRBJ2-7, with D maybe TRBD1 (5 bases). V lost 2 bases and J lost 1, with 12 bases in between. Germline CDR1 reads LGHNA; CDR2 reads YSLEER. The CDR3 contains 15 residues. The chain's CDR3 is CASSQSQGASYEQYF. CDR3 DNA sequence: TGCGCCAGCAGCCAATCCCAGGGCGCATCCTACGAGCAGTACTTC.

This clone showed up just a few times. The chain recombines TRBV6-5 with TRBJ2-1; 7 nucleotides line up with TRBD1. CDR3 size: 16 residues. Germline V gene sequence: CDR1 MNHEY, CDR2 SVGAGI. After removal of 0 bases from V and 7 bases from J, the junction contained 9 bases not matched to a gene. The CDR3 DNA reads as TGTGCCAGCAGTTACTCGAGGGGGCAGACGGGGAATGAGCAGTTCTTC. Translated: CASSYSRGQTGNEQFF.

In nucleotides, the CDR3 is TGTGCCAGCAGCTTAGGCGCGGGACAGATCCAAGAGACCCAGTACTTC. Its translation: CASSLGAGQIQETQYF. The V call is TRBV11-2, the J call TRBJ2-5, with a possible D match to TRBD1 (7 bases). The CDR3 sequence is 16 residues long. Germline assignment: CDR1 SGHAT and CDR2 FQNNGV. Trimming removed 1 base at V and 1 base at J, with 13 bases between.

The CDR3 protein is CASSQGTSQETQYF. The CDR3 DNA sequence: TGTGCCAGCAGCCAAGGGACTAGCCAAGAGACCCAGTACTTC. The chain carries TRBV3-1 (or the pseudogene TRBV3-2) and TRBJ2-5; 7 positions match TRBD2. The V and J ends lost 1 base and 1 base, in that order; junction bases with no gene match: 0. This CDR3 spans 14 amino acids. Germline V lookup: CDR1 LGHDT, CDR2 YNNKEL (reference sequence).

CDR3 DNA sequence: TGTGCCAGCAGCCAACCTAGCGAATACAATGAGCAGTTCTTC. This sequence encodes CASSQPSEYNEQFF. The rearrangement uses TRBV4-2 and TRBJ2-1; weak D call: TRBD2 (6 bases). Deletions cut 2 bases from V and 4 bases from J, with 9 bases between. This CDR3 is 14 amino acids long. The germline gives CDR1 LGHNA, CDR2 YNFKEQ.

The genes are TRBV3-1 (or the pseudogene TRBV3-2) and TRBJ2-7; TRBD2 matches at 11 bases. CDR1 and CDR2 from the germline V gene are LGHDT and YNNKEL (reference sequence). Trimming cost V 4 bases and J 1 base; bases outside gene matches: 6. This CDR3 has 16 amino acids. CDR3 sequence (DNA): TGTGCCAGCAGCCCACCACGGACTAGCGGGTCCTACGAGCAGTACTTC. Translating it yields CASSPPRTSGSYEQYF.

The CDR3: CASSNSGIRGEQFF. CDR3 bases: TGTGCCAGCAGCAATAGCGGGATAAGAGGTGAGCAGTTCTTC. The chain is built from TRBV21-1 and TRBJ2-1; the table's TRBD2 call for D was not verified on the DNA. TRBV21-1 is annotated as a pseudogene. CDR3 length: 14 residues.

The chain links TRBV2 to TRBJ2-7, with 7 bases identical to TRBD2. The CDR3 spans 15 residues. Germline V gives CDR1 SNHLY, CDR2 FYNNEI. The V segment lost 6 bases and the J segment 0 bases; nucleotides outside the gene matches: 8. The CDR3 sequence: CASRDRRGSSYEQYF. The CDR3 nucleotides read TGTGCCAGCAGGGACCGGCGGGGGAGCTCCTACGAGCAGTACTTC.

This clone was seen more than once but under ten times. The genes are TRBV6-4 and TRBJ2-3, with D tentatively TRBD2 (6 bases). V lost 0 bases to trimming and J lost 2 bases, with 9 bases between them. The V gene's germline CDR1 is MRHNA and CDR2 SNTAGT. The CDR3 has 15 residues. The CDR3 DNA reads TGTGCCAGCAGTGACTCCTGGACTACCACAGATACGCAGTATTTT. Translated, it gives CASSDSWTTTDTQYF.

The gene calls are TRBV5-5 and TRBJ2-5; D remains ambiguous. CDR3 length: 11 residues. The V end was cut by 2 bases, the J end by 5 bases, with 4 bases between. Looked up from germline, CDR1 is SGHKS and CDR2 is YYEKEE (reference sequence). The CDR3: CASSLEETQYF. The CDR3 nucleotides are TGTGCCAGCAGCTTAGAGGAGACCCAGTACTTC. Using reference TRBV5-5 and TRBJ2-5 for the parts outside the CDR3, the full variable domain is DAGVTQSPTHLIKTRGQQVTLRCSPISGHKSVSWYQQVLGQGPQFIFQYYEKEERGRGNFPDRFSARQFPNYSSELNVNALLLGDSALYLCASSLEETQYFGPGTRLLVL.

The chain couples TRBV5-5 to TRBJ1-1; 7 nucleotides align to TRBD1. CDR1 is SGHKS and CDR2 is YYEKEE in the germline V gene (reference sequence). With 4 bases clipped from V and 2 bases from J, the junction kept 5 bases outside the gene matches. There are 14 residues in the CDR3. The chain's CDR3 is CASSAGTANTEAFF. The CDR3 DNA is TGTGCCAGCAGCGCTGGGACAGCTAACACTGAAGCTTTCTTT.

The gene calls are TRBV7-8 and TRBJ1-5; the match to TRBD1 covers 10 bases. Germline V lookup: CDR1 SGHVS, CDR2 FQNEAQ. With 5 bases clipped from V and 2 bases from J, the junction kept 3 bases outside the gene matches. This CDR3 has 15 amino acids. The DNA for the CDR3 is TGTGCCAGCAGCCGACAGGGGGCCGGCAATCAGCCCCAGCATTTT. This gives the protein CASSRQGAGNQPQHF.

The chain combines TRBV5-8 with TRBJ2-7; 9 bases line up with TRBD2. The CDR3 is 14 residues long. The trim removed 2 bases at V and 3 bases at J, leaving 3 bases unmatched. The germline V gene has CDR1 SGHTS and CDR2 YDEGEE. The DNA of the CDR3 is TGTGCCAGCAGCTTCCAGACTAGCGGCTACGAGCAGTACTTC. This gives the protein CASSFQTSGYEQYF.

The CDR3 region has the DNA TGTGCCAGCTCCCCCGGAGGGAGTGGTTACAATGAGCAGTTCTTC. Translating it yields CASSPGGSGYNEQFF. The chain couples TRBV18 to TRBJ2-1; possible D gene TRBD2, 6 bases. The germline V gene encodes CDR1 KGHSH and CDR2 LQKENI. Trimming stripped 6 bases from V and 4 bases from J, with 16 bases between. This CDR3 contains 15 residues.

The gene calls are TRBV28 and TRBJ2-7; D remains unclear. The CDR3 length is 15 residues. V shed 3 bases and J shed 0 bases, with 12 bases lying between them. The germline V gene has CDR1 MDHEN and CDR2 SYDVKM. The CDR3 spells CASSFPHSLSYEQYF. In nucleotides, the CDR3 is TGTGCCAGCAGTTTCCCCCACTCACTCTCCTACGAGCAGTACTTC.

The rearrangement uses TRBV10-2 and TRBJ1-1, with TRBD1 matching over 9 bases. The ends lost 3 bases at V and 4 bases at J; junction bases unmatched: 3. CDR1 is WSHSY, CDR2 SAAADI, per germline. The length of the CDR3 is 14 residues. The CDR3 region is CASSDGQGITEAFF. The CDR3 DNA follows: TGCGCCAGCAGTGATGGACAGGGGATCACTGAAGCTTTCTTT.

The J gene is TRBJ2-7, the V gene TRBV6-2 or TRBV6-3; 12 nucleotides match TRBD2. The J segment lost 3 bases and the V segment lost 5 bases, leaving 14 bases of the junction unmatched. The germline V gene encodes CDR1 MNHEY and CDR2 SVGEGT. The CDR3 contains 18 residues. The CDR3 DNA reads TGTGCCAGCAGTACCCCCAACTCGACTAGCGGGAGTGTCTACGAGCAGTACTTC. Translating gives CASSTPNSTSGSVYEQYF.

The chain employs TRBV6-1 and TRBJ2-7; 8 bases are a match to TRBD2. This CDR3 has 15 residues. Germline loops: CDR1 MNHNS, CDR2 SASEGT. V trimming: 3 bases; J trimming: 3 bases; junction bases outside the gene matches: 7. As DNA, the CDR3 is TGTGCCAGCAGTGATGGAGCGGGAGACCACTACGAGCAGTACTTC. This translates into CASSDGAGDHYEQYF.

This rearrangement joins TRBV29-1 to TRBJ1-1, with 9 positions matching TRBD1. Unmatched junction bases numbered 7, after V lost 7 bases and J lost 1 base. This CDR3 contains 14 residues. The germline CDR1 and CDR2 sequences are SQVTM and ANQGSEA. The DNA of the CDR3 is TGCAGCGGTGGGACAGGGAAAGGGAACACTGAAGCTTTCTTT. Encoded protein: CSGGTGKGNTEAFF. Using reference TRBV29-1 and TRBJ1-1 for the parts outside the CDR3, the full variable domain is SAVISQKPSRDICQRGTSLTIQCQVDSQVTMMFWYRQQPGQSLTLIATANQGSEATYESGFVIDKFPISRPNLTFSTLTVSNMSPEDSSIYLCSGGTGKGNTEAFFGQGTRLTVV.

This chain uses TRBV7-6 with TRBJ2-7; 9 bases are a match to TRBD1. Germline trimming cut 6 bases from V and 6 bases from J; bases unmatched to any gene: 6. Germline CDR1 reads SGHVS; CDR2 reads FNYEAQ. This CDR3 is built from 13 residues. In DNA, the CDR3 is TGTGCCAGCAGTTTCGACAGGGGGGGCGAGCAGTACTTC. Its translation is CASSFDRGGEQYF.

This chain joins TRBV28 and TRBJ1-5, with D uncertain. The CDR3 has 13 amino acids. Trimming took 5 bases from V and 6 from J, leaving 11 bases between them. Looked up from germline, CDR1 is MDHEN and CDR2 is SYDVKM. CDR3 sequence (DNA): TGTGCCAGCAGTGGCGGGAGTAGTCAGCCCCAGCATTTT. Encoded protein: CASSGGSSQPQHF.